These T cell receptor beta chains were read from a single sample in a study of post-analysis software for immune sequencing data. MiXCR, applied by TCRdb to the PCR reads, yields one record per CDR3 protein. The sample lists roughly 800,000 distinct CDR3 sequences; roughly 27% were seen once. The sequenced material came from blood. The receptors derive from a girl under 18 with multiple sclerosis. The CDR3 runs from the conserved cysteine through the conserved F or W. D genes are given only for firm matches. Only some rows state a clone size, as once, few, many or a class for expanded clones.

TRBV5-1	TRBD1	TRBJ1-2	-	CASTANTGGDGYTF	TGCGCCAGCACCGCAAACACAGGGGGGGATGGCTACACCTTC
TRBV11-2	-	TRBJ2-5	few	CASSSLLAHQETQYF	TGTGCCAGCAGCTCCCTACTAGCCCATCAAGAGACCCAGTACTTC
TRBV4-1	TRBD1	TRBJ1-4	few	CASRLGQGMFEKLFF	TGCGCCAGCAGACTCGGACAGGGGATGTTTGAAAAACTGTTTTTT
TRBV10-3	-	TRBJ2-5	few	CAIKGDHREETQYF	TGTGCCATCAAGGGGGATCACCGGGAAGAGACCCAGTACTTC
TRBV7-9	TRBD1	TRBJ1-2	-	CASSFEAGGMYGCTF	TGTGCCAGCAGCTTTGAAGCAGGGGGAATGTATGGCTGCACCTTC
TRBV18	-	TRBJ1-4	-	CASSPAGGEKLFF	TGTGCCAGCTCACCCGCGGGGGGCGAAAAACTGTTTTTT
TRBV6-2/TRBV6-3	TRBD2	TRBJ2-7	few	CASRAGLAGAYEQYF	TGTGCCAGCAGGGCCGGACTAGCGGGGGCCTACGAGCAGTACTTC
TRBV28	-	TRBJ1-4	few	CASSLVAVGEKLFF	TGTGCCAGCAGTTTGGTGGCGGTGGGGGAAAAACTGTTTTTT
TRBV6-5	-	TRBJ1-1	-	CASSYSVMGTEAFF	TGTGCCAGCAGTTATTCGGTCATGGGCACTGAAGCTTTCTTT
TRBV25-1	-	TRBJ2-7	few	CASSEGDGTSYEQYF	TGTGCCAGCAGTGAGGGGGACGGCACCTCCTACGAGCAGTACTTC
TRBV20-1	-	TRBJ2-5	few	CSASSVIVRETQYF	TGCAGTGCTAGCTCCGTGATAGTAAGAGAGACCCAGTACTTC
TRBV7-9	-	TRBJ2-7	few	CASSLETPTTYEQYF	TGTGCCAGCAGCTTAGAAACTCCTACAACCTACGAGCAGTACTTC
TRBV18	-	TRBJ1-5	once	CASSPAETHQSQHF	TGTGCCAGCTCACCCGCGGAGACCCATCAGTCCCAGCATTTT
TRBV27	-	TRBJ2-1	-	CASTVGSSYNEQFF	TGTGCCAGCACGGTAGGAAGCTCCTACAATGAGCAGTTCTTC
TRBV15	TRBD2	TRBJ2-3	few	CATSRDREGWSTDTQYF	TGTGCCACCAGCAGAGATAGGGAGGGATGGAGCACAGATACGCAGTATTTT
TRBV20-1	-	TRBJ2-7	-	CSARDLSGVAYEQYF	TGCAGTGCTAGAGATCTCTCAGGGGTAGCCTACGAGCAGTACTTC
TRBV20-1	TRBD2	TRBJ2-3	few	CSARTGGGAKDTQYF	TGCAGTGCGCGAACGGGCGGGGGGGCGAAAGATACGCAGTATTTT
TRBV20-1	-	TRBJ1-1	-	CSAPAEVNTEAFF	TGCAGTGCTCCGGCGGAAGTGAACACTGAAGCTTTCTTT
TRBV12-3/TRBV12-4	TRBD1	TRBJ1-6	few	CASSSGTGGNSPLHF	TGTGCCAGCAGTTCCGGGACAGGCGGCAATTCACCCCTCCACTTT
TRBV5-1	TRBD2	TRBJ2-3	few	CASRQTAGASTDTQYF	TGCGCCAGCAGGCAGACAGCGGGGGCTTCCACAGATACGCAGTATTTT
TRBV13	-	TRBJ2-3	few	CASSLSYYTDTQYF	TGTGCCAGCAGCTTATCTTACTACACAGATACGCAGTATTTT
TRBV20-1	-	TRBJ2-6	once	CSAPWDTFSEANVLTF	TGCAGTGCTCCCTGGGACACTTTCTCTGAGGCCAACGTCCTGACTTTC
TRBV11-2	-	TRBJ2-7	-	CASSRALARGEQYF	TGTGCCAGCAGCCGGGCGCTGGCTAGAGGCGAGCAGTACTTC
TRBV7-9	TRBD2	TRBJ2-7	few	CASSHGTSWPYEQYF	TGTGCCAGCAGCCACGGGACTAGCTGGCCCTACGAGCAGTACTTC
TRBV7-9	-	TRBJ1-2	few	CASSLAQSTNYGYTF	TGTGCCAGCAGCTTAGCTCAGTCTACTAACTATGGCTACACCTTC
TRBV7-2	TRBD1	TRBJ2-4	-	CASSGTVSKNIQYF	TGTGCCAGCAGCGGGACAGTCTCCAAAAACATTCAGTACTTC
TRBV5-1	-	TRBJ2-1	-	CAGSFSPDGGEQFF	TGCGCCGGCAGCTTCTCACCGGATGGAGGTGAGCAGTTCTTC